These T cell receptor beta chains were read from a single sample in a study of blood T cell repertoires in COVID-19. Data came from immunoSEQ multiplex PCR; TCRdb stores just in-frame clones and leaves some out. Among hundreds of thousands of clones listed, 85% were seen once. The sequenced sample consisted of peripheral blood. These receptors were obtained from a human donor in a cohort sampled during active COVID-19. The conserved cysteine and the conserved F or W are not part of the CDR3 here.

j_call | v_call | cdr3_aa
TRBJ2-7 | TRBV6-2/TRBV6-3 | ASSPMAQGVYSYEQY
TRBJ2-7 | TRBV7-9 | AARGSYEQY
TRBJ2-3 | TRBV11-3 | ASSTRHGGDTQY
TRBJ2-3 | TRBV20-1 | SASSTGGWLSTDTQY
TRBJ2-3 | TRBV3-1/TRBV3-2 | ASSQKERDTQY
TRBJ1-1 | TRBV19 | ASKGLGEVEAF
TRBJ2-5 | TRBV28 | ASSGAWRTQY
TRBJ2-1 | TRBV4-1 | ASSHKGLEENEQF
TRBJ2-1 | TRBV5-4 | ASSPTGLVAGGTYNEQF
TRBJ2-1 | TRBV5-4 | ASSSPLGDNEQF
TRBJ1-4 | TRBV7-9 | ASSHPGGEKLF
TRBJ2-7 | TRBV11-2 | ASSPRLSEQY
TRBJ2-7 | TRBV29-1 | SAGTGDYEQY
TRBJ1-1 | TRBV27 | ASSPWGGQNTEAF
TRBJ1-5 | TRBV5-1 | ASRLGSDRGGNQPQH
TRBJ2-1 | TRBV11-2 | ASSLTYSIKEQF
TRBJ2-5 | TRBV24-1 | ATSDAGQETQY
TRBJ1-1 | TRBV19 | ASITNRDRVSEAF
TRBJ2-7 | TRBV7-6 | ASSSSGYEQY
TRBJ2-5 | TRBV9 | ASSVGLVSGETQY
TRBJ1-6 | TRBV19 | ASSTLTADNSPLH
TRBJ1-2 | TRBV6-6 | ASSNQGDYGYT
TRBJ2-1 | TRBV29-1 | SVLVTSGSREQF
TRBJ2-1 | TRBV4-1 | ASSQTGGQIPGHEQF
TRBJ2-1 | TRBV12-3/TRBV12-4 | ASRGLAGVEQF
TRBJ2-1 | TRBV7-8 | ASSLSGGGSYNEQF
TRBJ2-7 | TRBV20-1 | SVNYEQY
TRBJ1-1 | TRBV3-1/TRBV3-2 | ASSQEFFAEAF
TRBJ1-6 | TRBV7-9 | ASSLDSTGVGSPLH
TRBJ2-7 | TRBV7-9 | ASSSGTASYEQY
TRBJ1-5 | TRBV6-5 | ASSSQGGNQPQH
TRBJ1-3 | TRBV4-3 | ASSQTRSGNTIY
TRBJ2-5 | TRBV7-6 | ASSVSGGKTQY
TRBJ1-4 | TRBV28 | ASKQGAGSEKLF
TRBJ1-2 | TRBV12-3/TRBV12-4 | ASSSYREGYT
TRBJ2-1 | TRBV20-1 | SASRGNEQF
TRBJ2-7 | TRBV3-1/TRBV3-2 | ASSQGRSSYEQY
TRBJ1-6 | TRBV28 | ASSLWAGGAGISLH
TRBJ2-7 | TRBV28 | ASIPWTSGSYEQY
TRBJ2-7 | TRBV5-1 | ASTRGGVRDEQY